A single sample is the source of the 18 T cell receptor beta chains below, sequenced in a study of technical replicates of blood from a few donors. Libraries were prepared by immunoSEQ multiplex PCR; TCRdb keeps only in-frame clonotypes and omits some of them. The repertoire includes approximately 89,000 clones, approximately 94% of them detected once, and about 0.39% sits in the top ten. The material sequenced was T cells isolated from PBMCs. Receptors originate from a human donor in good health.

The rearrangement links TRBV5-1 to TRBJ2-2; 8 bases fit TRBD1. The V segment lost 0 bases and the J segment 4 bases; nucleotides outside the gene matches: 5. The germline V gene has CDR1 SGHRS and CDR2 YFSETQ. CDR3 length: 16 amino acids. The CDR3 spells CASSLAGTGSTGELFF. CDR3 sequence (DNA): TGCGCCAGCAGCTTGGCCGGGACAGGATCCACCGGGGAGCTGTTTTTT.

This chain joins TRBV29-1 and TRBJ2-5; D might be TRBD1 (6 bases). Germline CDR1 SQVTM, CDR2 ANQGSEA. This CDR3 contains 12 residues. Trimming left V 7 bases short and J 5 bases short, with 14 bases between. The CDR3 protein is CSARDNSETQYF. Here the CDR3 DNA reads TGCAGCGCACGGGACAACTCGGAGACCCAGTACTTC.

Regarding this clone: In the same sample, other DNA sequences code for this CDR3. The rearrangement joins TRBV9 to TRBJ2-7; 10 nucleotides agree with TRBD2. V lost 2 bases to trimming and J lost 0 bases; unmatched junction nucleotides: 2. The CDR3 extends over 15 amino acids. Germline CDR1 reads SGDLS; CDR2 reads YYNGEE. The CDR3 is CASSVGLAASYEQYF. The CDR3 DNA follows: TGTGCCAGCAGCGTCGGACTAGCGGCCTCCTACGAGCAGTACTTC.

The rearrangement uses TRBV30 and TRBJ2-1; D is uncertain. The germline V gene has CDR1 GTSNPN and CDR2 SVGIG (reference sequence). The CDR3 runs 12 residues. Trimming pared 0 bases from V and 4 bases from J, leaving 4 bases between. CDR3 region: CAWSVSYNEQFF. Here the CDR3 DNA reads TGTGCCTGGAGTGTGAGTTACAATGAGCAGTTCTTC. Together with reference TRBV30 and TRBJ2-1, the CDR3 gives the full variable domain: SQTIHQWPATLVQPVGSPLSLECTVEGTSNPNLYWYRQAAGRGLQLLFYSVGIGQISSEVPQNLSASRPQDRQFILSSKKLLLSDSGFYLCAWSVSYNEQFFGPGTRLTVL.

The CDR3: CASSLAASYEQYF. CDR3 DNA sequence: TGTGCCAGCAGTTTAGCGGCCTCTTACGAGCAGTACTTC. The V call is TRBV27, the J call TRBJ2-7, with D hard to call. The ends were cut back, 2 bases at V and 4 bases at J, with 9 bases in the middle. The germline V gene has CDR1 MNHEY and CDR2 SMNVEV (reference sequence). This CDR3 comprises 13 residues.

The chain employs TRBV7-8 and TRBJ2-7; D is perhaps TRBD2 (6 bases). This CDR3 is built from 15 residues. V lost 5 bases to trimming and J lost 3 bases, with 17 bases between them. The germline CDR1 and CDR2 sequences are SGHVS and FQNEAQ. DNA of the CDR3: TGTGCCAGCAGCGTAGAAGGAGGGGTAGGCTACGAGCAGTACTTC. Translation gives CASSVEGGVGYEQYF.

The count of this clone is one. V and J are TRBV27 and TRBJ1-2; TRBD1 aligns across 8 bases. CDR3 length equals 14 residues. With 8 bases clipped from V and 9 bases from J, the junction kept 14 bases outside the gene matches. Germline CDR1 is MNHEY and CDR2 is SMNVEV (reference sequence). CDR3 in amino acids: CASAGTGFSSRYTF. CDR3 DNA: TGTGCCAGCGCTGGGACAGGCTTCTCTTCTCGCTACACCTTC.

To note about this clone: At one of its ends the junction is not consistent with the germline gene, which may arise from a read error. The chain carries TRBV2 and TRBJ2-3; D may be TRBD2 (6 bases). The CDR3 is 10 amino acids. Germline V CDR1 and CDR2: SNHLY, FYNNEI. The CDR3 bases are TGTGCCAGCAGTGAGGGAGGAGTGGGTTTT. Protein sequence: CASSEGGVGF.

The chain combines TRBV7-9 with TRBJ2-7; D possibly corresponds to TRBD1 (7 bases). Per the germline V gene, CDR1 is SEHNR and CDR2 is FQNEAQ (reference sequence). The CDR3 totals 15 residues. Between the trimmed V and J ends, which lost 5 bases and 5 bases, there was a span of 19 bases. The CDR3 loop reads CASSNYNRGGNEQYF. The CDR3 coding sequence is TGTGCCAGCAGCAACTATAACAGGGGAGGCAACGAGCAGTACTTC.

This clone was seen only a few times. The chain employs TRBV7-9 and TRBJ2-7; a weak D match, TRBD2 (6 bases). CDR3 length equals 12 residues. Germline CDR1 and CDR2: SEHNR and FQNEAQ (reference sequence). Trimming shortened V by 5 bases and J by 5 bases, and 10 bases separated the two germline ends. CDR3 residues: CASSPTSNEQYF. The DNA of the CDR3 is TGTGCCAGCAGCCCAACTAGCAACGAGCAGTACTTC.

The chain employs TRBV21-1 and TRBJ2-7; TRBD1 was called by the table and not checked on the DNA. TRBV21-1 is classified as a pseudogene. This CDR3 has 11 residues. The CDR3 DNA is TGTGCCAGAACGGACAGCGACGAGCAGTACTTC. Translating gives CARTDSDEQYF.

The rearrangement uses TRBV11-2 and TRBJ2-7, with a possible D match to TRBD2 (7 bases). Deletions cut 3 bases from V and 0 bases from J, with 15 bases between. This CDR3 region has 16 residues. The germline CDR1 and CDR2 sequences are SGHAT and FQNNGV. Here the CDR3 DNA reads TGTGCCAGCAGCTTCCAGGGGAGGGGTGTCTCCTACGAGCAGTACTTC. Translating gives CASSFQGRGVSYEQYF.

Only one count was recorded for this clone. The chain's CDR3 is CASSTRQDRINYGYTF. The DNA for the CDR3 is TGTGCCAGTAGTACCCGACAGGACCGAATTAACTATGGCTACACCTTC. The chain uses TRBV19 and TRBJ1-2; tentative D call: TRBD1 (6 bases). The CDR3 runs to 16 residues. Germline lookup yields CDR1 LNHDA and CDR2 SQIVND (reference sequence). The V gene lost 4 bases and the J gene lost 1 base, with 16 bases spanning the gap.

The chain couples TRBV2 to TRBJ2-1, with TRBD2 identical over 7 bases. The CDR3 extends over 17 amino acids. The ends lost 1 base at V and 4 bases at J; junction bases unmatched: 10. Germline V gene data show CDR1 as SNHLY and CDR2 as FYNNEI. CDR3 region: CASSEVFGGGTYNEQFF. The CDR3 nucleotides are TGTGCCAGCAGTGAAGTCTTTGGCGGGGGAACGTACAATGAGCAGTTCTTC.

The rearrangement joins TRBV18 to TRBJ2-1; D not certain. V was clipped by 3 bases and J by 9 bases, with 12 bases between them. Germline-derived CDR1 and CDR2 are KGHSH and LQKENI. CDR3 length: 13 residues. CDR3: CASSPPTTGEQFF. The CDR3 DNA reads as TGTGCCAGCTCACCCCCGACGACGGGTGAGCAGTTCTTC.

The chain carries TRBV28 and TRBJ1-5, with D tentatively TRBD1 (5 bases). Germline V gene sequence: CDR1 MDHEN, CDR2 SYDVKM. The CDR3 is made up of 13 amino acids. V gave up 6 bases and J gave up 7 bases, with 13 bases separating them. The CDR3 bases are TGTGCCAGCAGGCGAGGACATTACCAGCCCCAGCATTTT. Translation: CASRRGHYQPQHF.

The CDR3 here is CASSLWQADTQYF. The CDR3 DNA reads as TGTGCCAGCAGTTTATGGCAGGCAGATACGCAGTATTTT. The genes are TRBV27 and TRBJ2-3; D is unclear. Per germline, CDR1 MNHEY and CDR2 SMNVEV (reference sequence). This CDR3 has 13 amino acids. V was trimmed by 1 base and J by 4 bases, leaving 6 bases between them.

The genes are TRBV29-1 and TRBJ2-1; D gene uncertain. V gave up 4 bases and J gave up 4 bases, with 5 bases separating them. Germline CDR1 SQVTM, CDR2 ANQGSEA. CDR3 length: 11 residues. The CDR3 reads CSVVPYNEQFF. The CDR3 DNA reads as TGCAGCGTTGTTCCTTACAATGAGCAGTTCTTC.